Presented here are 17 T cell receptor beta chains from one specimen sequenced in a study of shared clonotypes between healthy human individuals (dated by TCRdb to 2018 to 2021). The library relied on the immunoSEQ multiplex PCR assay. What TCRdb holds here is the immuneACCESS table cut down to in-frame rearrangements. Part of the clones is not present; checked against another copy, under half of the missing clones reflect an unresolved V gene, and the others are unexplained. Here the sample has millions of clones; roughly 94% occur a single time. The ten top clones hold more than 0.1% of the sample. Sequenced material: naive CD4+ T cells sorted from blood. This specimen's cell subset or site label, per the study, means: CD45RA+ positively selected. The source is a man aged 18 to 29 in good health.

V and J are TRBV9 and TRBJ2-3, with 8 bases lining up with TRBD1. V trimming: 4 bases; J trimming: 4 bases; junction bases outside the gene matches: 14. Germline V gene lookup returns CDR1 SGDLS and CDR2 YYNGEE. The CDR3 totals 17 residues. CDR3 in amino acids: CASSRGAGTGISDTQYF. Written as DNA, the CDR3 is TGTGCCAGCAGCAGGGGGGCAGGGACAGGAATTTCAGATACGCAGTATTTT.

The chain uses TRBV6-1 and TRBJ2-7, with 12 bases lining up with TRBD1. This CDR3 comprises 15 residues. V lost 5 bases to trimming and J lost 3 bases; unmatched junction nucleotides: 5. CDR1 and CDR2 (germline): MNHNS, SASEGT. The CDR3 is CASSPGTGGGYEQYF. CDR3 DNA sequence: TGTGCCAGCAGTCCCGGGACAGGGGGCGGCTACGAGCAGTACTTC.

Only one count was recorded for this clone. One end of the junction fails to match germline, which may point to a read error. CDR3 sequence: CASRDRGLFTEASF. CDR3 nucleotides: TGTGCCAGCCGGGACAGGGGGTTATTCACTGAAGCTTCCTTT. This chain links TRBV19 with TRBJ1-1; 11 nucleotides agree with TRBD1. The germline V gene encodes CDR1 LNHDA and CDR2 SQIVND (reference sequence). The CDR3 extends over 14 amino acids.

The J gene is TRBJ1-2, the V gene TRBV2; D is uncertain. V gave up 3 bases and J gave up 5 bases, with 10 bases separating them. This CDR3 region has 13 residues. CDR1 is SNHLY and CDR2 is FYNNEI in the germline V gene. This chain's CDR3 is CASSDPLLYGYTF. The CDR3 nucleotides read TGTGCCAGCAGTGATCCCCTTCTATATGGCTACACCTTC.

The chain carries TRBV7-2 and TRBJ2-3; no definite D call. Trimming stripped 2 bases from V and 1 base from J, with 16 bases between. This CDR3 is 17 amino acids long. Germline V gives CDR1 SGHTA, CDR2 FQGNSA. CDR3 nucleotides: TGTGCCAGCAGCTTAAGGGCCCGCGAAGGAGGCACAGATACGCAGTATTTT. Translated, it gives CASSLRAREGGTDTQYF.

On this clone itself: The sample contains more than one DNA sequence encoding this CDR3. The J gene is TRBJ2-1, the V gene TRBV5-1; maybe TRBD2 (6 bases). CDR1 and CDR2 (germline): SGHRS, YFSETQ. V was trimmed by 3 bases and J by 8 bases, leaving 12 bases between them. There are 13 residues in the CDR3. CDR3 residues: CASSSTSRDEQFF. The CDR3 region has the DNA TGCGCCAGCAGCTCCACTAGCCGCGATGAGCAGTTCTTC.

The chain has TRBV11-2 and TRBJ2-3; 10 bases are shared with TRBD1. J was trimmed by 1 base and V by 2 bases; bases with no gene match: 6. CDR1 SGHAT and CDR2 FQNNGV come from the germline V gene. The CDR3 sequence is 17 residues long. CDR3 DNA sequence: TGTGCCAGCAGCTTACACTCCGGGACAGGGGGCACAGATACGCAGTATTTT. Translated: CASSLHSGTGGTDTQYF. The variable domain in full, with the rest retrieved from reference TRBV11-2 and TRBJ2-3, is EAGVAQSPRYKIIEKRQSVAFWCNPISGHATLYWYQQILGQGPKLLIQFQNNGVVDDSQLPKDRFSAERLKGVDSTLKIQPAKLEDSAVYLCASSLHSGTGGTDTQYFGPGTRLTVL.

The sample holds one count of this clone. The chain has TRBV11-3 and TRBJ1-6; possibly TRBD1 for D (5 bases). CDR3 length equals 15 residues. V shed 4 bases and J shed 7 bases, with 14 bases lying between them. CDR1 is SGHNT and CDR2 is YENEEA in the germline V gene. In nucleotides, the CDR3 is TGTGCCAGCAGCTATCGGACGGACATGAATTCACCCCTCCACTTT. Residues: CASSYRTDMNSPLHF. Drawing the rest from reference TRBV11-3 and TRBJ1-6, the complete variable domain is EAGVVQSPRYKIIEKKQPVAFWCNPISGHNTLYWYLQNLGQGPELLIRYENEEAVDDSQLPKDRFSAERLKGVDSTLKIQPAELGDSAVYLCASSYRTDMNSPLHFGNGTRLTVT.

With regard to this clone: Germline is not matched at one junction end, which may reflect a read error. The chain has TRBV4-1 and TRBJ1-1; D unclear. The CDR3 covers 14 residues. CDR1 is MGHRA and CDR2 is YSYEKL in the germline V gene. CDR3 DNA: TGCGCCAGCAGCCAGATTTCAATGAACGCTGAAGCTTTCTTT. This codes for CASSQISMNAEAFF.

CDR3 amino acids: CASIPDISNQPQHF. CDR3 bases: TGTGCCAGTATACCCGATATTAGCAATCAGCCCCAGCATTTT. This chain uses TRBV19 with TRBJ1-5; the D is unclear. The V end lost 7 bases, the J end lost 0 bases, and 10 bases lay between the germline ends. Per the germline V gene, CDR1 is LNHDA and CDR2 is SQIVND (reference sequence). The CDR3 is made up of 14 amino acids.

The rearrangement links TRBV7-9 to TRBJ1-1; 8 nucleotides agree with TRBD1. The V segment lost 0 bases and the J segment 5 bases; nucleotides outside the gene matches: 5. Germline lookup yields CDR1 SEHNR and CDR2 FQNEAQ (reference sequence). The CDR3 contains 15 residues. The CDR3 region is CASSLAAGGKTEAFF. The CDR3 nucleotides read TGTGCCAGCAGCTTAGCTGCAGGGGGCAAGACTGAAGCTTTCTTT.

The CDR3 protein is CASSQELAGDTGELFF. Written as DNA, the CDR3 is TGCGCCAGCAGCCAAGAACTAGCGGGAGACACCGGGGAGCTGTTTTTT. The chain joins TRBV4-3 to TRBJ2-2; the match to TRBD2 covers 11 bases. Germline V lookup: CDR1 LGHNA, CDR2 YSLEER. The CDR3 loop spans 16 amino acids. The junction had 0 bases not matched to a gene; V was cut back by 0 bases and J by 3 bases.

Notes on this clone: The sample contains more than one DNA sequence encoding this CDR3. The CDR3 protein is CASSYSGTTYEQYF. The CDR3 region has the DNA TGTGCCAGCAGTTACTCAGGGACAACCTACGAGCAGTACTTC. V usage is TRBV6-5 and J usage is TRBJ2-7; D is possibly TRBD1 (6 bases). The CDR3 runs 14 residues. Germline V lookup: CDR1 MNHEY, CDR2 SVGAGI. V was shortened by 0 bases and J by 2 bases, with 8 bases between the two germline ends.

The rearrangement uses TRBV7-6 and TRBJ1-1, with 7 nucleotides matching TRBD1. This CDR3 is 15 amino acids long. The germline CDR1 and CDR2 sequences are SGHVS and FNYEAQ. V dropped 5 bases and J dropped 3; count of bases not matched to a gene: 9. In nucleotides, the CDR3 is TGTGCCAGCAGCGGACTCAGGGGGAAGGACACTGAAGCTTTCTTT. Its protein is CASSGLRGKDTEAFF.

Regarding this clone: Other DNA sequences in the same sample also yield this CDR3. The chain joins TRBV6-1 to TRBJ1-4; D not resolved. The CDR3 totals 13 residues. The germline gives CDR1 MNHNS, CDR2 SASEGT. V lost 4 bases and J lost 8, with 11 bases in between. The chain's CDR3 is CASSASGREKLFF. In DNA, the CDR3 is TGTGCCAGCAGTGCATCCGGGAGGGAAAAACTGTTTTTT.

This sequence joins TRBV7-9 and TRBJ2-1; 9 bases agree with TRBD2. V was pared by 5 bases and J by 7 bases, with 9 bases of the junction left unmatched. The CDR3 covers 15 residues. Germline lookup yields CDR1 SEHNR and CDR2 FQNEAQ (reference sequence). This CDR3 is CASSRFGTSYNEQFF. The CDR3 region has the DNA TGTGCCAGCAGCCGATTTGGGACTAGCTATAATGAGCAGTTCTTC. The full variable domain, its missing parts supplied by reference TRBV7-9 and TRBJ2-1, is DTGVSQNPRHKITKRGQNVTFRCDPISEHNRLYWYRQTLGQGPEFLTYFQNEAQLEKSRLLSDRFSAERPKGSFSTLEIQRTEQGDSAMYLCASSRFGTSYNEQFFGPGTRLTVL.

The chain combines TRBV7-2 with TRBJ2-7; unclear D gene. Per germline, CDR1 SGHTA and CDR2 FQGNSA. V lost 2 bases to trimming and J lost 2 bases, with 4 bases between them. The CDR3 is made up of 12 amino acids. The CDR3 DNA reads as TGTGCCAGCAGCTTAAAACCCTACGAGCAGTACTTC. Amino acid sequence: CASSLKPYEQYF.